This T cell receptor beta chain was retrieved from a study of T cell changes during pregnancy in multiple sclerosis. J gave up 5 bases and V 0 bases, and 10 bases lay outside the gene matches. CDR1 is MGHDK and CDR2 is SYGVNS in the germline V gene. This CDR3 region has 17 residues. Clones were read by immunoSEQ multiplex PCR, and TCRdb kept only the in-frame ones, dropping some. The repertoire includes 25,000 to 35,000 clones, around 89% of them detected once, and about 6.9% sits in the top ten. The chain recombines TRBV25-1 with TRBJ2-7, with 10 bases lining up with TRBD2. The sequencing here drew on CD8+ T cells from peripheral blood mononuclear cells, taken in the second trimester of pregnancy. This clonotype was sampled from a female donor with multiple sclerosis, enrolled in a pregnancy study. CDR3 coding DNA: TGTGCCAGCAGTGAATATCTTGCTAGCGGGAGAGGGCACGAGCAGTACTTC. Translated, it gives CASSEYLASGRGHEQYF.